The 11 T cell receptor beta chains presented below share a single source sample, sequenced in a study of T cells after yellow fever vaccination. From the 5' RACE reads, TCRdb called clonotypes with MiXCR, one entry per CDR3 protein. The table has tens of thousands of distinct CDR3 sequences, around 7% seen once; the top ten hold approximately 29%. Source: CD8+ T cells sorted from PBMCs, taken about 10 days after the first yellow fever vaccination. These receptors came from a young man who received the YFV17D yellow fever vaccine.

This clonotype was detected many times. The rearrangement joins TRBV12-3 or TRBV12-4 to TRBJ2-1; D gene uncertain. V lost 8 bases and J lost 5, with 10 bases in between. The CDR3 extends over 12 amino acids. The CDR3 nucleotides are TGTGCCAGCTGGCCAGGCCACAATGAGCAGTTCTTC. Translated: CASWPGHNEQFF.

This clonotype was seen at least ten times. This chain uses TRBV29-1 with TRBJ2-1; TRBD2 matches at 14 bases. Germline V lookup: CDR1 SQVTM, CDR2 ANQGSEA. This CDR3 is built from 17 residues. Trimming took 6 bases from V and 0 from J; bases not matched to a gene: 7. CDR3 in DNA: TGCAGCGTAGGACTAGCGGGGGGCCCTAGCTCCTACAATGAGCAGTTCTTC. It encodes CSVGLAGGPSSYNEQFF.

This clonotype showed up just a few times. The V and J genes are TRBV21-1 and TRBJ2-7; TRBD1, the table's D call, lacks a check against the DNA. TRBV21-1 is noted as a pseudogene. The CDR3 contains 16 residues. The CDR3 DNA reads as TGTGCCAGCAGCGGCGACGATCGGGGGAGAAAATACGAGCAGTACTTC. Translation: CASSGDDRGRKYEQYF.

The chain employs TRBV5-1 and TRBJ1-1; 9 bases fit TRBD1. CDR3 length equals 15 residues. After removal of 4 bases from V and 1 base from J, the junction contained 5 bases not matched to a gene. Germline V gives CDR1 SGHRS, CDR2 YFSETQ. CDR3 nucleotides: TGCGCCAGCAGCGGGACAGGGCTAACGAACACTGAAGCTTTCTTT. Translating gives CASSGTGLTNTEAFF.

The V gene is TRBV18, the J gene TRBJ2-1, with D perhaps matching TRBD2 (6 bases). The V and J ends lost 3 bases and 9 bases respectively, with 27 bases between them. CDR1 is KGHSH and CDR2 is LQKENI in the germline V gene. The CDR3 has 18 amino acids. CDR3 sequence (DNA): TGTGCCAGCTCACCGGGGGGACCCCAGATCGCCAATACGGGTGAGCAGTTCTTC. The encoded protein is CASSPGGPQIANTGEQFF.

About this clonotype itself: One junction end does not reproduce the germline sequence, and a read error may be involved. The chain employs TRBV4-2 and TRBJ1-1; D not certain. Per the germline V gene, CDR1 is LGHNA and CDR2 is YNFKEQ. The CDR3 contains 15 residues. CDR3 sequence reads: CAISPGPLGGTEAFF. Here the CDR3 DNA reads TGTGCCATCAGCCCTGGCCCTCTGGGTGGCACTGAAGCTTTCTTT.

The chain is built from TRBV28 and TRBJ1-1; possible D gene TRBD1, 5 bases. The CDR3 contains 14 residues. V was trimmed by 2 bases and J by 5 bases, leaving 12 bases between them. Germline V gives CDR1 MDHEN, CDR2 SYDVKM. CDR3 DNA sequence: TGTGCCAGCAGTTTAAACCCCGGGGGGACTGAAGCTTTCTTT. This codes for CASSLNPGGTEAFF.

This clonotype appeared many times. The chain uses TRBV27 and TRBJ1-1; no clear D gene. CDR1 MNHEY and CDR2 SMNVEV come from the germline V gene (reference sequence). The V end lost 1 base, the J end lost 4 bases, and 7 bases lay between the germline ends. CDR3 length: 13 residues. CDR3: CASSLYPSTEAFF. Here the CDR3 DNA reads TGTGCCAGCAGTTTATATCCCAGCACTGAAGCTTTCTTT.

This clonotype has at least ten counts. This rearrangement joins TRBV15 to TRBJ2-3; 7 bases are a match to TRBD2. The V gene's germline CDR1 is LNHNV and CDR2 YYDKDF (reference sequence). V dropped 0 bases and J dropped 1; count of bases not matched to a gene: 1. The CDR3 is made up of 15 amino acids. CDR3 nucleotides: TGTGCCACCAGCAGAGATCGGGGGGGCACAGATACGCAGTATTTT. It specifies CATSRDRGGTDTQYF.

This clonotype was recorded a few times. The rearrangement uses TRBV30 and TRBJ2-2, with 10 positions matching TRBD2. Unmatched junction bases numbered 5, after V lost 5 bases and J lost 5 bases. The CDR3 has 14 residues. Germline loops: CDR1 GTSNPN, CDR2 SVGIG (reference sequence). CDR3 sequence (DNA): TGTGCCTGGTTAGCGGGGGGCGAGACCGGGGAGCTGTTTTTT. The encoded protein is CAWLAGGETGELFF.

This clonotype was picked up many times. This chain links TRBV4-1 with TRBJ1-5; 8 bases agree with TRBD1. Germline loops: CDR1 MGHRA, CDR2 YSYEKL. J was trimmed by 9 bases and V by 1 base; bases with no gene match: 8. The CDR3 consists of 15 residues. The CDR3 bases are TGCGCCAGCAGCCAAGTCGTCGAGGGGACAGGGCCCCAGCATTTT. This gives the protein CASSQVVEGTGPQHF.